These 3 T cell receptor beta chains were all obtained from the same sample, sequenced in a study of T-cell memory formation after mild COVID-19. TCRdb called the 5' RACE reads again in MiXCR, with one record for every CDR3 protein. The sample carries 280,000 or so distinct CDR3 sequences, roughly 17% recorded once. The sequenced material came from PBMCs or a T cell subset sorted from them (not recorded which). These receptors were collected from a man between 18 and 29 years old who had mild COVID-19 (a few samples of this study predate the infection). Cell type and time point are not known.

This clonotype was found a few times. This rearrangement joins TRBV5-5 to TRBJ2-3; D gene uncertain. The CDR3 is 13 amino acids. Per germline, CDR1 SGHKS and CDR2 YYEKEE (reference sequence). Trimming cost V 3 bases and J 8 bases, with 13 bases left between them. CDR3 loop: CASSSRPGVTQYF. Here the CDR3 DNA reads TGTGCCAGCAGCTCTCGTCCCGGAGTTACGCAGTATTTT.

This clonotype has ten or more counts. The gene calls are TRBV7-9 and TRBJ2-1; D uncertain. The V gene lost 1 base and the J gene lost 3 bases, with 13 bases spanning the gap. The CDR3 has 16 residues. From germline, CDR1 is SEHNR and CDR2 FQNEAQ (reference sequence). The CDR3 sequence is CASSLGGVLNYNEQFF. The CDR3 DNA reads as TGTGCCAGCAGCTTAGGGGGTGTCCTCAACTACAATGAGCAGTTCTTC.

This sequence joins TRBV2 and TRBJ2-2; 8 bases map to TRBD1. CDR1 and CDR2 from the germline V gene are SNHLY and FYNNEI. The CDR3 consists of 16 residues. V was clipped by 2 bases and J by 5 bases; unmatched bases: 7. The CDR3 is CASSEQGAQNTGELFF. CDR3 bases: TGTGCCAGCAGTGAACAGGGGGCGCAAAATACCGGGGAGCTGTTTTTT.